Presented here are 23 T cell receptor beta chains from one specimen sequenced in a study of blood T cell repertoires in COVID-19. Repertoires were generated with immunoSEQ multiplex PCR, while TCRdb's copy carries only in-frame clones and drops some. The data contain about 330,000 clones, roughly nine tenths of them singletons. The sample consisted of peripheral blood. These receptors originate from a man between 18 and 29 years old who had recovered from COVID-19.

The V and J genes are TRBV7-2 and TRBJ2-5; D is uncertain. This CDR3 is 13 amino acids long. V dropped 1 base and J dropped 4 bases, with 7 bases sitting between them. Germline lookup yields CDR1 SGHTA and CDR2 FQGNSA. CDR3 sequence reads: CASSLGSTETQYF. The DNA for the CDR3 is TGTGCCAGCAGCTTAGGGAGTACAGAGACCCAGTACTTC.

The chain uses TRBV6-5 and TRBJ1-1; 9 bases are shared with TRBD1. CDR3 length: 15 amino acids. The junction had 9 bases not matched to a gene; V was cut back by 6 bases and J by 4 bases. The germline V gene has CDR1 MNHEY and CDR2 SVGAGI. CDR3: CASSPGQGSGTEAFF. The CDR3 DNA follows: TGTGCCAGCAGCCCAGGACAGGGGAGCGGCACTGAAGCTTTCTTT.

V usage is TRBV28 and J usage is TRBJ2-7; TRBD1 aligns across 10 bases. This CDR3 contains 15 residues. With V trimmed by 4 bases and J by 3 bases, 6 bases remained unmatched. Germline CDR1 reads MDHEN; CDR2 reads SYDVKM. CDR3 coding DNA: TGTGCCAGCAGTTCCCCCGGGACAGGGGACTACGAGCAGTACTTC. This codes for CASSSPGTGDYEQYF.

This chain's CDR3 is CASSGQRGGYNEQFF. The CDR3 nucleotides are TGTGCCAGCAGTGGTCAGCGGGGGGGTTACAATGAGCAGTTCTTC. The chain links TRBV7-9 to TRBJ2-1, with 10 bases lining up with TRBD2. Looked up from germline, CDR1 is SEHNR and CDR2 is FQNEAQ (reference sequence). V was clipped by 6 bases and J by 4 bases; unmatched bases: 6. This CDR3 region has 15 residues.

In regard to this clone: The identical CDR3 is also encoded by other nucleotide sequences in the sample. The chain recombines TRBV12-3 or TRBV12-4 with TRBJ1-2, with 8 positions matching TRBD1. V was clipped by 3 bases and J by 8 bases; unmatched bases: 5. This CDR3 region has 13 residues. CDR3 residues: CASSFGQGRGYTF. DNA for the CDR3: TGTGCCAGCAGTTTTGGACAGGGAAGGGGCTACACCTTC.

J is TRBJ2-5 and V is TRBV12-5; 7 bases are a match to TRBD1. V lost 5 bases to trimming and J lost 1 base; unmatched junction nucleotides: 7. Per the germline V gene, CDR1 is LGHNT and CDR2 is FRNRAP. The CDR3 is 15 residues long. CDR3: CASGPGTALQETQYF. The CDR3, as DNA: TGTGCTAGTGGTCCTGGGACAGCACTCCAAGAGACCCAGTACTTC.

The chain employs TRBV2 and TRBJ2-3; D unresolved. V was shortened by 7 bases and J by 3 bases, with 8 bases between the two germline ends. Germline CDR1 SNHLY, CDR2 FYNNEI. This CDR3 contains 12 residues. The CDR3 here is CASTVGTDTQYF. The CDR3 region has the DNA TGTGCCAGCACGGTCGGGACAGATACGCAGTATTTT.

The CDR3 sequence: CASSLQQGTTEAFF. Here the CDR3 DNA reads TGTGCCAGCAGCTTGCAGCAGGGGACCACTGAAGCTTTCTTT. The chain is built from TRBV5-4 and TRBJ1-1, with D possibly being TRBD1 (6 bases). The CDR3 covers 14 residues. CDR1 SGHNT and CDR2 YYREEE come from the germline V gene (reference sequence). V shed 1 base and J shed 4 bases, with 11 bases lying between them.

The CDR3 sequence: CASSIRAGSPNTGELFF. As DNA, the CDR3 is TGTGCCAGTAGTATACGCGCGGGGTCGCCGAACACCGGGGAGCTGTTTTTT. V is TRBV19 and J is TRBJ2-2; D perhaps matches TRBD2 (6 bases). Trimming took 2 bases from V and 0 from J, leaving 13 bases between them. Germline V CDR1 and CDR2: LNHDA, SQIVND (reference sequence). This CDR3 is 17 amino acids long.

This CDR3 is CASSPVPGQSGNTIYF. CDR3 coding DNA: TGTGCCAGCTCACCCGTCCCGGGACAGTCTGGAAACACCATATATTTT. The chain has TRBV18 and TRBJ1-3, with 7 bases fitting TRBD1. With V trimmed by 3 bases and J by 1 base, 6 bases remained unmatched. The CDR3 is made up of 16 amino acids. Germline lookup yields CDR1 KGHSH and CDR2 LQKENI.

This chain joins TRBV2 and TRBJ2-2, with 10 bases aligning to TRBD1. CDR3 length: 17 amino acids. Looked up from germline, CDR1 is SNHLY and CDR2 is FYNNEI. V shed 8 bases, J shed 0 bases, and the junction held 9 bases outside the gene matches. The CDR3 loop reads CASWDRGMVANTGELFF. CDR3 sequence (DNA): TGTGCCAGCTGGGACAGGGGAATGGTGGCGAACACCGGGGAGCTGTTTTTT.

This rearrangement joins TRBV5-1 to TRBJ1-5; D gene uncertain. V was pared by 0 bases and J by 5 bases, with 9 bases between. Germline V gene sequence: CDR1 SGHRS, CDR2 YFSETQ. The CDR3 sequence is 14 residues long. The CDR3 DNA reads TGCGCCAGCAGCTTGGACACATTTGATCAGCCCCAGCATTTT. This translates into CASSLDTFDQPQHF.

CDR3 DNA sequence: TGTGCCAGCAGCTTGGGGACTAGCGCGAGCTCCTACGAGCAGTACTTC. Amino acid sequence: CASSLGTSASSYEQYF. V and J are TRBV5-4 and TRBJ2-7, with 9 bases fitting TRBD2. Germline CDR1 reads SGHNT; CDR2 reads YYREEE (reference sequence). This CDR3 spans 16 amino acids. Unmatched junction bases numbered 4, after V lost 0 bases and J lost 0 bases. Based on the CDR3 plus reference TRBV5-4 and TRBJ2-7, the full variable domain is ETGVTQSPTHLIKTRGQQVTLRCSSQSGHNTVSWYQQALGQGPQFIFQYYREEENGRGNFPPRFSGLQFPNYSSELNVNALELDDSALYLCASSLGTSASSYEQYFGPGTRLTVT.

The chain couples TRBV11-3 to TRBJ2-1; maybe TRBD1 (5 bases). V gave up 5 bases and J gave up 1 base, with 18 bases separating them. This CDR3 contains 17 residues. Germline CDR1 SGHNT, CDR2 YENEEA. This CDR3 reads CASSPPLRANSYNEQFF. The CDR3 bases are TGTGCCAGCAGCCCGCCACTCAGGGCGAATTCCTACAATGAGCAGTTCTTC.

This sequence joins TRBV11-3 and TRBJ2-7, with a tentative D call TRBD1 (6 bases). Trimming took off 1 base at V and 5 bases at J, with 9 bases between the two ends. In germline, CDR1 is SGHNT, CDR2 YENEEA. CDR3 length: 13 amino acids. The CDR3 is CASSLAQGNEQYF. CDR3 bases: TGTGCCAGCAGCTTAGCACAGGGCAACGAGCAGTACTTC.

The chain couples TRBV14 to TRBJ2-6; 7 positions agree with TRBD1. Germline-derived CDR1 and CDR2 are SGHDN and FVKESK. The CDR3 is made up of 18 amino acids. Germline trimming cut 4 bases from V and 4 bases from J; bases unmatched to any gene: 13. The CDR3 reads CASSRHRGRATGANVLTF. In DNA, the CDR3 is TGTGCCAGCAGCCGCCACAGGGGTCGCGCAACGGGGGCCAACGTCCTGACTTTC.

This chain joins TRBV4-1 and TRBJ2-4, with TRBD1 as a possible D gene (6 bases). Germline CDR1 is MGHRA and CDR2 is YSYEKL. V lost 3 bases and J lost 0, with 15 bases in between. This CDR3 spans 17 amino acids. The CDR3 DNA follows: TGCGCCAGCAGCCAGCCTACAGGGCCTCTAGCCAAAAACATTCAGTACTTC. Translation: CASSQPTGPLAKNIQYF.

The V call is TRBV6-6, the J call TRBJ1-6, with TRBD1 matching over 7 bases. V shed 5 bases and J 3 bases; nucleotides not matched to a gene: 7. The CDR3 runs to 16 residues. The germline V gene has CDR1 MNHNY and CDR2 SVGAGI (reference sequence). The CDR3 region has the DNA TGTGCCAGCAGTCTCGGGACAGCCTACTATAATTCACCCCTCCACTTT. Translated: CASSLGTAYYNSPLHF.

The chain has TRBV30 and TRBJ2-1, with 9 nucleotides matching TRBD2. Germline-derived CDR1 and CDR2 are GTSNPN and SVGIG (reference sequence). This CDR3 is built from 14 residues. J was trimmed by 8 bases and V by 6 bases; bases with no gene match: 11. CDR3 nucleotide sequence: TGTGCCTGTAAGGCGCTAGCGGGATTTCATGAGCAGTTCTTC. Protein: CACKALAGFHEQFF. Full variable domain (outside the CDR3, taken from reference TRBV30 and TRBJ2-1): SQTIHQWPATLVQPVGSPLSLECTVEGTSNPNLYWYRQAAGRGLQLLFYSVGIGQISSEVPQNLSASRPQDRQFILSSKKLLLSDSGFYLCACKALAGFHEQFFGPGTRLTVL.

This rearrangement joins TRBV5-1 to TRBJ2-5, with D maybe TRBD2 (6 bases). Germline CDR1 SGHRS, CDR2 YFSETQ. CDR3 length: 14 residues. V was shortened by 6 bases and J by 0 bases, with 12 bases between the two germline ends. CDR3 sequence: CASMEGGNQETQYF. CDR3 nucleotide sequence: TGCGCCAGCATGGAGGGCGGAAACCAAGAGACCCAGTACTTC.

This clone was found a few times. The rearrangement joins TRBV18 to TRBJ1-5; D call uncertain. The ends were cut back, 3 bases at V and 3 bases at J, with 9 bases in the middle. This CDR3 is built from 14 residues. Germline loops: CDR1 KGHSH, CDR2 LQKENI. The CDR3 DNA sequence: TGTGCCAGCTCACCCGAGGGATCCAATCAGCCCCAGCATTTT. This translates into CASSPEGSNQPQHF.

The chain recombines TRBV30 with TRBJ2-2, with D unresolved. The CDR3 extends over 13 amino acids. V dropped 2 bases and J dropped 7 bases, with 11 bases sitting between them. Germline V gene sequence: CDR1 GTSNPN, CDR2 SVGIG (reference sequence). The CDR3 DNA sequence: TGTGCCTGGAGTTTCTTTATCGGCGGGGAGCTGTTTTTT. Translation gives CAWSFFIGGELFF. The whole variable domain, filled in from reference TRBV30 and TRBJ2-2, reads SQTIHQWPATLVQPVGSPLSLECTVEGTSNPNLYWYRQAAGRGLQLLFYSVGIGQISSEVPQNLSASRPQDRQFILSSKKLLLSDSGFYLCAWSFFIGGELFFGEGSRLTVL.

The chain is built from TRBV7-6 and TRBJ2-5, with 11 positions matching TRBD2. This CDR3 comprises 16 residues. Per germline, CDR1 SGHVS and CDR2 FNYEAQ. The V segment lost 2 bases and the J segment 4 bases; nucleotides outside the gene matches: 6. CDR3 nucleotides: TGTGCCAGCAGCTTACTAGCGGGGGGCGGGGGAGAGACCCAGTACTTC. Protein sequence: CASSLLAGGGGETQYF.